This T cell receptor (beta chain) is from a study of blood T cell repertoires in COVID-19. As for the study in general: Researchers got acute and convalescent COVID-19 samples from the United States, Italy and Spain. The cDNA or gDNA used as material had been derived from T cells, B-cell-depleted T cells, or PBMCs.

A single count supports this clone. Looked up from germline, CDR1 is ENHRY and CDR2 is SYGVKD. CDR3 length equals 15 residues. The V and J ends lost 7 bases and 0 bases, in that order; junction bases with no gene match: 6. In the original workflow: Using reference gene primer amplification, nucleated cell counts were estimated. This table comes from immunoSEQ multiplex PCR, and its TCRdb copy is limited to in-frame clones, with some not included. The DNA gave D and trimming, while V, J and clone size come from that table. Of about 310,000 clones in the sample, about nine tenths were seen once. The sequencing sample was made of peripheral blood. The chain carries TRBV10-3 and TRBJ2-3; 8 bases agree with TRBD2. The receptor was derived from a man over 45 with active or convalescent COVID-19. CDR3 DNA: TGTGCCATCATAGCGGGGAATTCAAGCACAGATACGCAGTATTTT. This translates into CAIIAGNSSTDTQYF.